One and the same sample provided the 26 T cell receptor beta chains below, sequenced in a study of regulatory T cells in long-lasting Graves disease. With iRepertoire HTBI primers and Arm-PCR of CDR3 regions, TCR beta libraries were built. TCRdb itself ran the multiplex PCR reads through MiXCR, one entry per CDR3 protein. The sample gives 420,000 or so distinct CDR3 sequences, around 15% of which show up once; about 23% is in the top ten. Time point indicated: newly diagnosed GD, antithyroid drugs for less than 3 months. The authors made the TCR library using RNA they extracted from PBMCs. The sample was also linked to a second study, of T cells in Graves' hyperthyroidism and ophthalmopathy.

This specimen consisted of peripheral blood mononuclear cells (PBMCs), obtained at new diagnosis, from a patient treated with antithyroid drugs. Every receptor here comes from a young woman with Graves disease.

This clonotype occurred many times. V usage is TRBV6-2 or TRBV6-3 and J usage is TRBJ2-1, with D tentatively TRBD1 (6 bases). This CDR3 comprises 12 residues. V lost 5 bases, J lost 11 bases, and 13 bases lay in between. The germline CDR1 and CDR2 sequences are MNHEY and SVGEGT. The DNA of the CDR3 is TGTGCCAGCAGTGTAATCCGGGACAAGCAGTTCTTC. This sequence encodes CASSVIRDKQFF.

This clonotype occurred a few times. J is TRBJ1-5 and V is TRBV7-8; D possibly corresponds to TRBD1 (5 bases). Per germline, CDR1 SGHVS and CDR2 FQNEAQ. This CDR3 is 15 amino acids long. V was pared by 5 bases and J by 1 base, with 12 bases between. The CDR3 region has the DNA TGTGCCAGCAGCAGTACCGGGACCAGCAATCAGCCCCAGCATTTT. Amino acid sequence: CASSSTGTSNQPQHF.

This clonotype has more than one count but fewer than ten. The V call is TRBV24-1, the J call TRBJ1-5, with 10 bases that match TRBD1. The CDR3 covers 14 residues. With V trimmed by 5 bases and J by 4 bases, 1 base remained unmatched. Per germline, CDR1 KGHDR and CDR2 SFDVKD. The CDR3, as DNA: TGTGCCACCAGTGGGACAGGGGGAAATCAGCCCCAGCATTTT. Its translation is CATSGTGGNQPQHF.

This clonotype was recorded many times. The chain employs TRBV7-8 and TRBJ2-7; D may be TRBD2 (6 bases). CDR3 size: 14 residues. Germline V gene sequence: CDR1 SGHVS, CDR2 FQNEAQ. Trimming shortened V by 0 bases and J by 3 bases, and 9 bases separated the two germline ends. In DNA, the CDR3 is TGTGCCAGCAGCTTAGCCCGGGAGATCTACGAGCAGTACTTC. It codes for CASSLAREIYEQYF. Filled out from reference TRBV7-8 and TRBJ2-7, the complete variable domain reads GAGVSQSPRYKVAKRGQDVALRCDPISGHVSLFWYQQALGQGPEFLTYFQNEAQLDKSGLPSDRFFAERPEGSVSTLKIQRTQQEDSAVYLCASSLAREIYEQYFGPGTRLTVT.

This clonotype was observed a handful of times. V is TRBV29-1 and J is TRBJ1-2; perhaps TRBD1 as D (5 bases). The CDR3 loop spans 17 amino acids. Germline values: CDR1 SQVTM, CDR2 ANQGSEA. V lost 4 bases, J lost 8 bases, and 29 bases lay in between. Here the CDR3 DNA reads TGCAGCGTTGTCTTGACTATCCCCTCAGGAGGGGCGTACGGCTACACCTTC. Translation gives CSVVLTIPSGGAYGYTF.

V is TRBV7-8 and J is TRBJ2-1; D may be TRBD2 (5 bases). There are 13 residues in the CDR3. Germline CDR1 and CDR2: SGHVS and FQNEAQ. V was shortened by 1 base and J by 12 bases, with 13 bases between the two germline ends. Here the CDR3 DNA reads TGTGCCAGCAGCTTAGAAGCCCCGGACTCGCAGTTCTTC. Translation gives CASSLEAPDSQFF.

This clonotype came up a few times. The chain couples TRBV18 to TRBJ2-5, with 8 bases identical to TRBD2. V trimming: 2 bases; J trimming: 2 bases; junction bases outside the gene matches: 4. Germline CDR1 KGHSH, CDR2 LQKENI. CDR3 size: 15 residues. CDR3 amino acids: CASSPMTSAQETQYF. In DNA form, the CDR3 reads TGTGCCAGCTCACCAATGACTAGCGCTCAAGAGACCCAGTACTTC.

The chain is built from TRBV29-1 and TRBJ2-5; D is possibly TRBD1 (6 bases). This CDR3 region has 14 residues. V lost 1 base to trimming and J lost 2 bases, with 11 bases between them. From germline, CDR1 is SQVTM and CDR2 ANQGSEA. CDR3 amino acids: CSVEVLGTQETQYF. Written as DNA, the CDR3 is TGCAGCGTTGAAGTATTAGGGACACAAGAGACCCAGTACTTC.

This clonotype was counted at least ten times. J is TRBJ2-7 and V is TRBV12-3 or TRBV12-4; 10 nucleotides align to TRBD2. With 4 bases clipped from V and 7 bases from J, the junction kept 7 bases outside the gene matches. This CDR3 contains 14 residues. CDR3 region: CASSWSSGRREQYF. The CDR3 DNA reads TGTGCCAGCAGTTGGTCTAGCGGGAGAAGAGAGCAGTACTTC.

At least ten counts were recorded for this clonotype. The rearrangement links TRBV28 to TRBJ2-5, with 7 bases that match TRBD1. Germline-derived CDR1 and CDR2 are MDHEN and SYDVKM. This CDR3 contains 15 residues. V lost 2 bases, J lost 3 bases, and 6 bases stayed unmatched. The CDR3 bases are TGTGCCAGCAGTTTAAGGACAGGCCGAGAAGAGACCCAGTACTTC. Its protein is CASSLRTGREETQYF.

This clonotype appeared once. A much larger clonotype is one base distant, so this may be a read error. The genes are TRBV2 and TRBJ2-1, with D tentatively TRBD2 (6 bases). The CDR3 contains 17 residues. Germline loops: CDR1 SNHLY, CDR2 FYNNEI. Trimming pared 3 bases from V and 4 bases from J, leaving 19 bases between. The CDR3 region is CASSEALTSLHYNEQFF. The CDR3 nucleotides are TGTGCCAGCAGTGAGGCACTTACTAGCCTACATTACAATGAGCAGTTCTTC. Full variable domain (outside the CDR3, taken from reference TRBV2 and TRBJ2-1): EPEVTQTPSHQVTQMGQEVILRCVPISNHLYFYWYRQILGQKVEFLVSFYNNEISEKSEIFDDQFSVERPDGSNFTLKIRSTKLEDSAMYFCASSEALTSLHYNEQFFGPGTRLTVL.

This clonotype has a handful of counts. The chain employs TRBV7-8 and TRBJ2-2; 9 nucleotides agree with TRBD2. Germline trimming cut 2 bases from V and 3 bases from J; bases unmatched to any gene: 19. This CDR3 is 21 amino acids long. Germline values: CDR1 SGHVS, CDR2 FQNEAQ. CDR3: CASSLPDGRNASGEDTGELFF. In DNA, the CDR3 is TGTGCCAGCAGCTTACCAGACGGCCGAAACGCTAGCGGGGAGGACACCGGGGAGCTGTTTTTT.

Of note for this clonotype: Mismatch with germline at one junction end may stem from a read error. This chain links TRBV11-2 with TRBJ2-3; D might be TRBD1 (7 bases). Germline V gene data show CDR1 as SGHAT and CDR2 as FQNNGV. This CDR3 is 16 amino acids long. CDR3 nucleotides: TGTGCCAGCAGCTTGGTAGCAGGGGGGTGGTCAGATGCGCAGTATTTT. This encodes CASSLVAGGWSDAQYF.

This clonotype was recorded at least ten times. The chain recombines TRBV7-9 with TRBJ1-2, with D possibly TRBD1 on 6 matching bases. The CDR3 contains 13 residues. Germline V lookup: CDR1 SEHNR, CDR2 FQNEAQ (reference sequence). Trimming left V 5 bases short and J 4 bases short, with 11 bases between. The chain's CDR3 is CASSPTGLYGYTF. The CDR3 coding sequence is TGTGCCAGCAGCCCGACAGGTCTCTATGGCTACACCTTC.

This clonotype turned up a few times. The V call is TRBV10-2, the J call TRBJ1-1; D ambiguous. Germline-derived CDR1 and CDR2 are WSHSY and SAAADI. Trimming removed 5 bases from V and 5 bases from J, with 24 bases in between. The CDR3 loop spans 17 amino acids. This chain's CDR3 is CASSTMPGERVWTEAFF. In DNA, the CDR3 is TGCGCCAGCAGTACCATGCCGGGCGAGCGGGTCTGGACTGAAGCTTTCTTT.

This clonotype was observed at least ten times. The rearrangement links TRBV28 to TRBJ2-1; D might be TRBD1 (5 bases). TRBJ2-5 matches the DNA end more closely, so the J call is doubtful. Per the germline V gene, CDR1 is MDHEN and CDR2 is SYDVKM. This CDR3 region has 14 residues. The CDR3 spells CASSYTGFQETQYF. The CDR3, as DNA: TGTGCCAGCAGTTACACAGGATTCCAAGAGACCCAGTACTTC.

The chain links TRBV6-2 or TRBV6-3 to TRBJ1-1; the D is unclear. The CDR3 extends over 13 amino acids. Germline V gene sequence: CDR1 MNHEY, CDR2 SVGEGT. The germline V and J ends were trimmed by 0 bases and 8 bases, with 10 bases remaining between them. Here the CDR3 DNA reads TGTGCCAGCAGTTACTCGGGGAACTCGGAAGCTTTCTTT. The encoded protein is CASSYSGNSEAFF.

This clonotype has at least ten counts. The J gene is TRBJ2-7, the V gene TRBV4-3; D uncertain. The CDR3 has 13 residues. Germline assignment: CDR1 LGHNA and CDR2 YSLEER. V lost 2 bases, J lost 3 bases, and 8 bases lay in between. DNA for the CDR3: TGCGCCAGCAGCCAATGGGTCCACTACGAGCAGTACTTC. It yields the protein CASSQWVHYEQYF.

The J gene is TRBJ2-7, the V gene TRBV28, with 9 bases identical to TRBD1. The CDR3 has 15 amino acids. Trimming at V came to 6 bases and at J to 0 bases, leaving 6 bases not matched to a gene. In germline, CDR1 is MDHEN, CDR2 SYDVKM. CDR3 sequence reads: CASRVGGQGSYEQYF. The CDR3 bases are TGTGCCAGCAGAGTAGGGGGACAGGGCTCCTACGAGCAGTACTTC.

This clonotype has only one observation. V usage is TRBV27 and J usage is TRBJ1-5; perhaps TRBD1 as D (5 bases). Germline V lookup: CDR1 MNHEY, CDR2 SMNVEV (reference sequence). The CDR3 extends over 14 amino acids. The V and J ends lost 3 bases and 4 bases respectively, with 10 bases between them. CDR3 in DNA: TGTGCCAGCAGTTTTTTATCAGGGAATCAGCCCCAGCATTTT. It codes for CASSFLSGNQPQHF.

This clonotype was observed at least ten times. V and J are TRBV12-3 or TRBV12-4 and TRBJ2-2; D not resolved. The V end lost 6 bases, the J end lost 3 bases, and 8 bases lay between the germline ends. The CDR3 totals 13 residues. This CDR3 is CASSPAYTGELFF. The CDR3 DNA reads as TGTGCCAGCAGCCCTGCCTACACCGGGGAGCTGTTTTTT.

This clonotype was observed a few times. CDR3 in amino acids: CASSSPGVYGYTF. In DNA form, the CDR3 reads TGTGCCAGCAGTTCCCCAGGGGTCTATGGCTACACCTTC. The genes are TRBV28 and TRBJ1-2; the D gene is possibly TRBD1 (6 bases). CDR1 MDHEN and CDR2 SYDVKM come from the germline V gene. Trimming cost V 4 bases and J 4 bases, with 10 bases left between them. The CDR3 loop spans 13 amino acids.

Details on this clonotype: At one boundary the junction diverges from the germline segment, which might be a read error. The CDR3 DNA sequence: TGTGTCAGCAGCCAGACCGGACTAGCGGGAGTCGTGGCCGGGGAGCTGTTTTTT. Translating gives CVSSQTGLAGVVAGELFF. This chain uses TRBV7-2 with TRBJ2-2; 13 bases align to TRBD2. CDR3 length: 18 amino acids. CDR1 is SGHTA, CDR2 FQGNSA, per germline.

This clonotype was counted a few times. The rearrangement links TRBV14 to TRBJ2-1, with D perhaps given as TRBD1 or TRBD2 (6 bases each). Germline V gene data show CDR1 as SGHDN and CDR2 as FVKESK. CDR3 length: 15 amino acids. V was shortened by 4 bases and J by 0 bases, with 10 bases between the two germline ends. DNA for the CDR3: TGTGCCAGCAGCCCCAGGGGACTCTCCTACAATGAGCAGTTCTTC. It specifies CASSPRGLSYNEQFF.

The chain joins TRBV7-2 to TRBJ2-1, with TRBD2 matching over 16 bases. After removal of 5 bases from V and 6 bases from J, the junction contained 13 bases not matched to a gene. Germline V gene data show CDR1 as SGHTA and CDR2 as FQGNSA. The CDR3 runs 19 residues. The CDR3, as DNA: TGTGCCAGCAGCCTAACGACCCGGGGACTAGCGGGAGGGGGCAATGAGCAGTTCTTC. Translated: CASSLTTRGLAGGGNEQFF.

The gene calls are TRBV4-3 and TRBJ1-4; no firm D call. V was pared by 3 bases and J by 8 bases, with 13 bases between. Germline lookup yields CDR1 LGHNA and CDR2 YSLEER. The CDR3 contains 14 residues. CDR3 residues: CASSHGPEGEKLFF. The CDR3, as DNA: TGCGCCAGCAGCCATGGGCCCGAGGGAGAAAAACTGTTTTTT.